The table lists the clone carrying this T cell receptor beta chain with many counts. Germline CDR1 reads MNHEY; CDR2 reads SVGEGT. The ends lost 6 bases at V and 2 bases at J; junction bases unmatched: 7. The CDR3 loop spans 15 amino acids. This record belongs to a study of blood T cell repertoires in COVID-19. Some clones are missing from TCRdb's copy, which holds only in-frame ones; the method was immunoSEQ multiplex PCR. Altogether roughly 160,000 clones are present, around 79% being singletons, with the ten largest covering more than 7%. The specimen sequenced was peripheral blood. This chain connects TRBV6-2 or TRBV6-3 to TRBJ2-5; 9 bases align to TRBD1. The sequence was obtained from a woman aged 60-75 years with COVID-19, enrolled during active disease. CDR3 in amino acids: CASSPGTGRQETQYF. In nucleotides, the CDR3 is TGTGCCAGCAGCCCCGGGACAGGGCGGCAAGAGACCCAGTACTTC.